The 30 T cell receptor beta chains listed next were all sequenced from one sample in a study of T cells after yellow fever vaccination. One entry per CDR3 protein, called by TCRdb with MiXCR from the 5' RACE reads. The sample carries roughly 500,000 distinct CDR3 sequences, roughly a fifth recorded once. The material was PBMCs, obtained 15 days after the yellow fever booster vaccination. These receptors were obtained from a man younger than 40 who received the YFV17D yellow fever vaccine.

This clonotype has a handful of counts. This chain uses TRBV20-1 with TRBJ2-7; 7 positions agree with TRBD2. The CDR3 runs 16 residues. Germline CDR1 is DFQATT and CDR2 is SNEGSKA (reference sequence). The junction had 17 bases not matched to a gene; V was cut back by 6 bases and J by 3 bases. The CDR3 coding sequence is TGCAGTGCAAGCCCTTTTAATAGCGGGCCGAACTACGAGCAGTACTTC. Amino acid sequence: CSASPFNSGPNYEQYF.

This clonotype has only a few counts. V gene TRBV9 combines with J gene TRBJ2-5; D ambiguous. With 6 bases removed from V and 5 bases from J, the gap between germline ends came to 14 bases. This CDR3 comprises 13 residues. Germline V gene lookup returns CDR1 SGDLS and CDR2 YYNGEE. The CDR3 coding sequence is TGTGCCAGCACTAGAGCTGGCGTTGAGACCCAGTACTTC. This translates into CASTRAGVETQYF.

In this sample, this clonotype turned up a few times. V and J are TRBV20-1 and TRBJ1-5, with D possibly TRBD1 on 5 matching bases. Trimming removed 1 base at V and 5 bases at J, with 15 bases between. The CDR3 is 15 residues long. CDR1 DFQATT and CDR2 SNEGSKA come from the germline V gene (reference sequence). The CDR3 coding sequence is TGCAGTGCTAGAGTCTCGGGGCAGTCCTATCAGCCCCAGCATTTT. This encodes CSARVSGQSYQPQHF.

This clonotype has just a few counts. The V call is TRBV6-2 or TRBV6-3, the J call TRBJ2-3, with 7 bases identical to TRBD2. In germline, CDR1 is MNHEY, CDR2 SVGEGT. The junction had 6 bases not matched to a gene; V was cut back by 6 bases and J by 0 bases. This CDR3 spans 15 amino acids. The CDR3 region has the DNA TGTGCCAGCAGCCCCACTAGCGATAGCACAGATACGCAGTATTTT. This gives the protein CASSPTSDSTDTQYF.

The chain carries TRBV30 and TRBJ2-3; the match to TRBD1 covers 9 bases. V lost 8 bases to trimming and J lost 4 bases; unmatched junction nucleotides: 7. Germline values: CDR1 GTSNPN, CDR2 SVGIG (reference sequence). The CDR3 is made up of 13 amino acids. CDR3 sequence: CAENRGPADTQYF. The CDR3 coding sequence is TGTGCCGAAAACAGGGGGCCGGCAGATACGCAGTATTTT.

This chain uses TRBV7-8 with TRBJ1-5; D uncertain. Per germline, CDR1 SGHVS and CDR2 FQNEAQ. The CDR3 is made up of 16 amino acids. V was cut by 1 base and J by 0 bases, with 10 bases left in between. The DNA of the CDR3 is TGTGCCAGCAGCTTAGAGCAGCGATATAGCAATCAGCCCCAGCATTTT. It encodes CASSLEQRYSNQPQHF. The full variable domain, rest sourced from reference TRBV7-8 and TRBJ1-5, is GAGVSQSPRYKVAKRGQDVALRCDPISGHVSLFWYQQALGQGPEFLTYFQNEAQLDKSGLPSDRFFAERPEGSVSTLKIQRTQQEDSAVYLCASSLEQRYSNQPQHFGDGTRLSIL.

This clonotype was observed a few times. The chain uses TRBV28 and TRBJ2-1; TRBD2 aligns across 10 bases. The V segment lost 8 bases and the J segment 7 bases; nucleotides outside the gene matches: 11. There are 15 residues in the CDR3. CDR1 and CDR2 (germline): MDHEN, SYDVKM. CDR3 region: CASRPAGGNRNEQFF. The CDR3 DNA reads as TGTGCCAGCCGTCCAGCGGGAGGGAATAGGAATGAGCAGTTCTTC.

J is TRBJ2-1 and V is TRBV7-2; 8 positions agree with TRBD2. The CDR3 totals 15 residues. V trimming: 7 bases; J trimming: 1 base; junction bases outside the gene matches: 6. Germline-derived CDR1 and CDR2 are SGHTA and FQGNSA. The DNA for the CDR3 is TGTGCCAGCAACCCGACTAGCGAGTCCTACAATGAGCAGTTCTTC. This sequence encodes CASNPTSESYNEQFF. Combining the CDR3 with reference TRBV7-2 and TRBJ2-1 gives the whole variable domain GAGVSQSPSNKVTEKGKDVELRCDPISGHTALYWYRQSLGQGLEFLIYFQGNSAPDKSGLPSDRFSAERTGGSVSTLTIQRTQQEDSAVYLCASNPTSESYNEQFFGPGTRLTVL.

The chain is built from TRBV5-1 and TRBJ2-1; TRBD2 matches 15 bases. Germline loops: CDR1 SGHRS, CDR2 YFSETQ. The CDR3 covers 19 residues. Trimming cost V 4 bases and J 0 bases; bases outside gene matches: 8. Written as DNA, the CDR3 is TGCGCCAGCAGCACGGGACTAGCGGGAGGACGCCACTCCTACAATGAGCAGTTCTTC. This gives the protein CASSTGLAGGRHSYNEQFF.

This clonotype turned up a few times. The chain uses TRBV7-2 and TRBJ2-1; 7 bases are a match to TRBD1. The CDR3 spans 14 residues. J lost 9 bases, V lost 3 bases, and 8 bases had no gene match. The germline gives CDR1 SGHTA, CDR2 FQGNSA. Here the CDR3 reads CASSFADRAAEQFF. The CDR3 DNA reads TGTGCCAGCAGCTTCGCCGACAGGGCGGCTGAGCAGTTCTTC.

This clonotype was seen only a few times. This rearrangement joins TRBV20-1 to TRBJ2-2, with 7 bases identical to TRBD1. The CDR3 is 14 residues long. V dropped 1 base and J dropped 5; count of bases not matched to a gene: 4. The germline gives CDR1 DFQATT, CDR2 SNEGSKA (reference sequence). CDR3 bases: TGCAGTGCTAGAGGGACAGGAACTACCGGGGAGCTGTTTTTT. Translated, it gives CSARGTGTTGELFF.

CDR3 sequence (DNA): TGCAGCGTCGCTCGGGGGACAGGGCAGGCGACCCAGTACTTC. It translates to CSVARGTGQATQYF. The chain couples TRBV29-1 to TRBJ2-5; 9 positions agree with TRBD1. V lost 6 bases and J lost 7; bases outside the gene matches: 12. This CDR3 has 14 residues. Germline-derived CDR1 and CDR2 are SQVTM and ANQGSEA.

The gene calls are TRBV4-2 and TRBJ2-5, with 7 nucleotides matching TRBD1. CDR3 size: 14 residues. The V and J ends lost 0 bases and 4 bases, in that order; junction bases with no gene match: 2. The germline gives CDR1 LGHNA, CDR2 YNFKEQ. CDR3 amino acids: CASSQDSGGETQYF. The CDR3 DNA follows: TGTGCCAGCAGCCAAGATTCAGGGGGAGAGACCCAGTACTTC.

The rearrangement links TRBV20-1 to TRBJ2-1; 9 nucleotides match TRBD1. This CDR3 region has 13 residues. Trimming at V came to 3 bases and at J to 10 bases, leaving 7 bases not matched to a gene. CDR1 and CDR2 from the germline V gene are DFQATT and SNEGSKA (reference sequence). The CDR3 protein is CSARAGTGKEQFF. CDR3 bases: TGCAGTGCTAGGGCCGGGACAGGGAAAGAGCAGTTCTTC.

This chain links TRBV20-1 with TRBJ1-2; 8 bases align to TRBD1. This CDR3 has 14 residues. Trimming cost V 6 bases and J 6 bases; bases outside gene matches: 12. Germline lookup yields CDR1 DFQATT and CDR2 SNEGSKA (reference sequence). CDR3 coding DNA: TGCAGTGCCCTGGACAGGGCGACCCTCGATGGCTACACCTTC. Its protein product is CSALDRATLDGYTF.

This chain connects TRBV5-8 to TRBJ2-2; 8 nucleotides match TRBD2. The CDR3 has 17 residues. V dropped 4 bases and J dropped 1; count of bases not matched to a gene: 9. Germline V gene sequence: CDR1 SGHTS, CDR2 YDEGEE. The CDR3 coding sequence is TGTGCCAGCAGCCTTGGTGCGGGAGGAGGGAACACCGGGGAGCTGTTTTTT. Protein product: CASSLGAGGGNTGELFF.

The V and J genes are TRBV19 and TRBJ2-1; 7 bases match TRBD2. The CDR3 has 14 residues. The V segment lost 9 bases and the J segment 0 bases; nucleotides outside the gene matches: 5. CDR1 and CDR2 (germline): LNHDA, SQIVND (reference sequence). CDR3 sequence: CASEAGSSYNEQFF. The CDR3 coding sequence is TGTGCCAGCGAAGCGGGAAGCTCCTACAATGAGCAGTTCTTC.

The chain has TRBV10-3 and TRBJ2-1; TRBD1 is a possible D gene (5 bases). Germline CDR1 reads ENHRY; CDR2 reads SYGVKD. V lost 10 bases to trimming and J lost 10 bases, with 11 bases between them. The CDR3 length is 10 residues. The CDR3 loop reads CANRGGEQFF. As DNA, the CDR3 is TGTGCCAATAGGGGCGGAGAGCAGTTCTTC.

This chain links TRBV7-2 with TRBJ2-1; D may match TRBD1 or TRBD2 (5 bases each). Per germline, CDR1 SGHTA and CDR2 FQGNSA. Trimming pared 3 bases from V and 15 bases from J, leaving 15 bases between. The CDR3 is 12 amino acids. This chain's CDR3 is CASSLGTTPPFF. CDR3 nucleotides: TGTGCCAGCAGCTTGGGGACCACACCCCCGTTCTTC. Drawing the rest from reference TRBV7-2 and TRBJ2-1, the complete variable domain is GAGVSQSPSNKVTEKGKDVELRCDPISGHTALYWYRQSLGQGLEFLIYFQGNSAPDKSGLPSDRFSAERTGGSVSTLTIQRTQQEDSAVYLCASSLGTTPPFFGPGTRLTVL.

DNA of the CDR3: TGTGCCAGCAGCCGGACAGTTAATGAAAAACTGTTTTTT. Encoded protein: CASSRTVNEKLFF. The chain carries TRBV7-6 and TRBJ1-4; TRBD1 is a possible D gene (6 bases). Trimming removed 5 bases from V and 4 bases from J, with 8 bases in between. CDR1 is SGHVS, CDR2 FNYEAQ, per germline. The CDR3 extends over 13 amino acids.

This clonotype was detected only a few times. The chain joins TRBV12-3 or TRBV12-4 to TRBJ2-1; D unresolved. This CDR3 region has 14 residues. Deletions cut 3 bases from V and 2 bases from J, with 8 bases between. The CDR3 DNA follows: TGTGCCAGCAGTTTTACTACCCCCTACAATGAGCAGTTCTTC. Amino acid sequence: CASSFTTPYNEQFF.

This chain links TRBV29-1 with TRBJ2-3, with D tentatively TRBD2 (5 bases). The CDR3 length is 13 residues. Trimming stripped 4 bases from V and 3 bases from J, with 11 bases between. The germline CDR1 and CDR2 sequences are SQVTM and ANQGSEA. Written as DNA, the CDR3 is TGCAGCGTTGGGGGTGGGAGTACAGATACGCAGTATTTT. Translating it yields CSVGGGSTDTQYF.

The J gene is TRBJ2-1, the V gene TRBV20-1, with D tentatively TRBD2 (6 bases). This CDR3 is 15 amino acids long. V was cut by 6 bases and J by 0 bases, with 15 bases left in between. Germline V CDR1 and CDR2: DFQATT, SNEGSKA (reference sequence). As DNA, the CDR3 is TGCAGTGCCGGGGGACGACTGAGCTCCTACAATGAGCAGTTCTTC. Protein product: CSAGGRLSSYNEQFF.

This clonotype turned up a few times. V usage is TRBV4-3 and J usage is TRBJ2-2, with D possibly TRBD1 on 6 matching bases. Germline V lookup: CDR1 LGHNA, CDR2 YSLEER. Trimming shortened V by 4 bases and J by 1 base, and 13 bases separated the two germline ends. CDR3 length equals 16 residues. The CDR3, as DNA: TGCGCCAGCAGCCTGTGGGGACAAGAGAACACCGGGGAGCTGTTTTTT. It encodes CASSLWGQENTGELFF.

This clonotype was seen a few times. This chain connects TRBV19 to TRBJ2-1; the D gene is possibly TRBD2 (6 bases). V was shortened by 3 bases and J by 2 bases, with 11 bases between the two germline ends. Germline V gene data show CDR1 as LNHDA and CDR2 as SQIVND (reference sequence). The CDR3 runs to 15 residues. CDR3 protein: CASSIYGSAYNEQFF. The CDR3 nucleotides read TGTGCCAGTAGTATTTACGGGAGTGCCTACAATGAGCAGTTCTTC.

The chain combines TRBV7-8 with TRBJ2-3; 8 bases map to TRBD2. This CDR3 spans 18 amino acids. Germline lookup yields CDR1 SGHVS and CDR2 FQNEAQ. Losses at the gene ends were 0 bases for V and 0 bases for J; bases not matched to a gene: 8. CDR3 nucleotides: TGTGCCAGCAGCTTAGCAAGGGGGACTAGGGCTAGCACAGATACGCAGTATTTT. Protein: CASSLARGTRASTDTQYF.

The chain recombines TRBV19 with TRBJ2-6; D might be TRBD2 (5 bases). There are 15 residues in the CDR3. Germline V gene data show CDR1 as LNHDA and CDR2 as SQIVND (reference sequence). V was trimmed by 3 bases and J by 3 bases, leaving 9 bases between them. The CDR3 sequence is CASSIGGYGANVLTF. The CDR3 DNA is TGTGCCAGTAGTATCGGCGGGTATGGGGCCAACGTCCTGACTTTC.

Many counts were recorded for this clonotype. This chain connects TRBV6-2 or TRBV6-3 to TRBJ2-5; D gene unclear. CDR3 length equals 14 residues. From germline, CDR1 is MNHEY and CDR2 SVGEGT. V lost 2 bases and J lost 7, with 14 bases in between. The CDR3 loop is CASSYPVGIGTQYF. The CDR3 DNA sequence: TGTGCCAGCAGTTACCCCGTAGGGATCGGGACCCAGTACTTC.

V gene TRBV6-5 combines with J gene TRBJ2-7; D uncertain. CDR3 size: 14 residues. CDR1 is MNHEY and CDR2 is SVGAGI in the germline V gene. Trimming cost V 3 bases and J 5 bases, with 14 bases left between them. The CDR3 DNA follows: TGTGCCAGCAGTTATTCCCGCCCCCCAAACGAGCAGTACTTC. It translates to CASSYSRPPNEQYF.

The sample holds a few counts of this clonotype. The chain uses TRBV19 and TRBJ2-2; D is perhaps TRBD1 (6 bases). Germline V gene lookup returns CDR1 LNHDA and CDR2 SQIVND (reference sequence). The CDR3 length is 13 residues. V gave up 7 bases and J gave up 5 bases, with 11 bases separating them. CDR3 loop: CASTGQITGELFF. In nucleotides, the CDR3 is TGTGCCAGTACCGGACAGATAACCGGGGAGCTGTTTTTT.